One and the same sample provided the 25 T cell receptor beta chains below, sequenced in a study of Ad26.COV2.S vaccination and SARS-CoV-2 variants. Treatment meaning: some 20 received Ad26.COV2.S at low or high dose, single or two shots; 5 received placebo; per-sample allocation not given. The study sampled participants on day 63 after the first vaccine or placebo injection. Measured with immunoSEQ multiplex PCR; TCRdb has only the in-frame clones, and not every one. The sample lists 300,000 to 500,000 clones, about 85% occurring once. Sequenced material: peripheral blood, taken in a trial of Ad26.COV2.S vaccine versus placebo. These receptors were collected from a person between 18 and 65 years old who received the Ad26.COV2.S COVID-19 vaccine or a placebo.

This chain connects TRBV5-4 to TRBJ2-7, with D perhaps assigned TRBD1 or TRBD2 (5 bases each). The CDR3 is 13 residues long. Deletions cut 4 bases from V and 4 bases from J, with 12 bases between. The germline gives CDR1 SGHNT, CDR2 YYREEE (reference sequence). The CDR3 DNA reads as TGTGCCAGCAGCCCCGGGGCTGCGTACGAGCAGTACTTC. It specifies CASSPGAAYEQYF.

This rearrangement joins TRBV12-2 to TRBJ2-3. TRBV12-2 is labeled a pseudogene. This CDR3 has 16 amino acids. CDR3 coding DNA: TGTGCAAGTCGCTTACATAGGCCCACCATCACAGATACGCAGTATTTT. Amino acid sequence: CASRLHRPTITDTQYF.

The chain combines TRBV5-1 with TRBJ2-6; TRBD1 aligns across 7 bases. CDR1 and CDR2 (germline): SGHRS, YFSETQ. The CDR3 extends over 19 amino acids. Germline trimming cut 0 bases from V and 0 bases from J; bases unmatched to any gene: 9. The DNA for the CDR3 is TGCGCCAGCAGCTTGGGTGGGACAGACTATAGCTCTGGGGCCAACGTCCTGACTTTC. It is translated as CASSLGGTDYSSGANVLTF.

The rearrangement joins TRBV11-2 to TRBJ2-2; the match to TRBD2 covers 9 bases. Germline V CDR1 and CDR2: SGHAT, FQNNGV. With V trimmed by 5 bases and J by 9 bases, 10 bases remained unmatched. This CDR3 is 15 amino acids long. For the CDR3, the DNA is TGTGCCAGCAGCCGAGAGATAGCGGGGGTTTGGGAGCTGTTTTTT. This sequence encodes CASSREIAGVWELFF. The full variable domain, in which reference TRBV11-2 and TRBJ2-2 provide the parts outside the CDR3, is EAGVAQSPRYKIIEKRQSVAFWCNPISGHATLYWYQQILGQGPKLLIQFQNNGVVDDSQLPKDRFSAERLKGVDSTLKIQPAKLEDSAVYLCASSREIAGVWELFFGEGSRLTVL.

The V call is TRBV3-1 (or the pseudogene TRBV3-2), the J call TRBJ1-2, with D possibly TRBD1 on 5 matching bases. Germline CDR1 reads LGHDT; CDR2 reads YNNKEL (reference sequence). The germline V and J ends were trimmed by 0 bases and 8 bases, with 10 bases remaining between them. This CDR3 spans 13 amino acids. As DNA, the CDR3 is TGTGCCAGCAGCCAAGATTACGGGGGAGGCTACACCTTC. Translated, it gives CASSQDYGGGYTF.

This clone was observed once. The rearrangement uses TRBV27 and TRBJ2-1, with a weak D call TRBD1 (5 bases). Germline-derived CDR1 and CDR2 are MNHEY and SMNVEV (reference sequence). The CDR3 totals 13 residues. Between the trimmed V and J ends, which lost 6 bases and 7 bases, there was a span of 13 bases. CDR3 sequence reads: CASSGHLWNEQFF. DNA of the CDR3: TGTGCCAGCAGCGGACATCTTTGGAATGAGCAGTTCTTC.

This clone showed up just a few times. CDR3 DNA sequence: TGCGCCAGCAGCCAAGAACGGGTCCCAGATACGCAGTATTTT. Translating it yields CASSQERVPDTQYF. The J gene is TRBJ2-3, the V gene TRBV4-1; D unclear. Trimming took off 0 bases at V and 4 bases at J, with 8 bases between the two ends. Germline V gene data show CDR1 as MGHRA and CDR2 as YSYEKL. This CDR3 region has 14 residues.

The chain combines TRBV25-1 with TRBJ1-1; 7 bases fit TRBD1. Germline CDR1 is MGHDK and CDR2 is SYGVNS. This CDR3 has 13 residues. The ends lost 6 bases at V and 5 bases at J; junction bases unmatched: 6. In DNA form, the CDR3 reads TGTGCCAGCAGGATTGACAGGGAGACTGAAGCTTTCTTT. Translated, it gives CASRIDRETEAFF.

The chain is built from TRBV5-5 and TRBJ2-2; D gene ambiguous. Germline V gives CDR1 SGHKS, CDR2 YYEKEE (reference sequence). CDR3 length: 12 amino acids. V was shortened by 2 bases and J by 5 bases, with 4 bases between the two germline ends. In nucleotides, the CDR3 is TGTGCCAGCAGCTTTGGGACCGGGGAGCTGTTTTTT. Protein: CASSFGTGELFF.

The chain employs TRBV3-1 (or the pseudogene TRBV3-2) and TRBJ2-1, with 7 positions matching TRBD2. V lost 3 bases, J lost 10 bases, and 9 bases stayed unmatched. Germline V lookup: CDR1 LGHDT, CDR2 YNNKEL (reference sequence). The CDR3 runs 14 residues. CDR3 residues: CASSQYTGGGEQFF. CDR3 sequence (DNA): TGTGCCAGCAGCCAGTATACCGGCGGGGGAGAGCAGTTCTTC.

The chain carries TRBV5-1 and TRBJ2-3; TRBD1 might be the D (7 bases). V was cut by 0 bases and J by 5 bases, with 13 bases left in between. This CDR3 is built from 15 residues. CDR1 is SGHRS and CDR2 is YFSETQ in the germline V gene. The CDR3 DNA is TGCGCCAGCAGCTTGGGCGACAGGGAGGAAGATACGCAGTATTTT. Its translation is CASSLGDREEDTQYF.

As DNA, the CDR3 is TGTGCCTGGAAAATGGCGGGGGGGCTCGGGGAGACCCAGTACTTC. Translating it yields CAWKMAGGLGETQYF. The chain recombines TRBV30 with TRBJ2-5; 9 bases are a match to TRBD2. The CDR3 is 15 residues long. The V gene's germline CDR1 is GTSNPN and CDR2 SVGIG (reference sequence). Trimming took 4 bases from V and 5 from J; bases not matched to a gene: 11.

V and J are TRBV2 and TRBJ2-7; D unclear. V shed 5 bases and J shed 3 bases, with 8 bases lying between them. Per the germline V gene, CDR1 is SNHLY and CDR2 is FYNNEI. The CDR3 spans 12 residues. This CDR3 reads CASSPQSYEQYF. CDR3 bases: TGTGCCAGCAGTCCACAGAGCTACGAGCAGTACTTC.

The CDR3 bases are TGTGCCAGCAGCTTCGACAGGGGCGCCTACGAGCAGTACTTC. This gives the protein CASSFDRGAYEQYF. The chain combines TRBV7-9 with TRBJ2-7; 8 bases align to TRBD1. Germline CDR1 SEHNR, CDR2 FQNEAQ (reference sequence). V trimming: 3 bases; J trimming: 2 bases; junction bases outside the gene matches: 3. The CDR3 totals 14 residues.

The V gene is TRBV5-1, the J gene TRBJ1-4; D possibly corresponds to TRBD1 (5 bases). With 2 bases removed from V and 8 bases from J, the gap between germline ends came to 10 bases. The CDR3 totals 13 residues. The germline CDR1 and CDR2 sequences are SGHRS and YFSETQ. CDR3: CASSFWGKEKLFF. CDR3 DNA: TGCGCCAGCAGCTTCTGGGGGAAGGAAAAACTGTTTTTT.

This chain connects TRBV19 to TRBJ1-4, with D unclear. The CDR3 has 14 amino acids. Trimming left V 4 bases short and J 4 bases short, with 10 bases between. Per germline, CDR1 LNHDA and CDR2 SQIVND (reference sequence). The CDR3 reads CASSTWALNEKLFF. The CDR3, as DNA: TGTGCCAGTAGTACCTGGGCCCTTAATGAAAAACTGTTTTTT.

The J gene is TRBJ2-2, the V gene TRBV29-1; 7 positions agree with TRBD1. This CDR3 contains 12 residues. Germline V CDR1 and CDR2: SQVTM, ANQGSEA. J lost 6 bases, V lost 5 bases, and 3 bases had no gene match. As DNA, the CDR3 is TGCAGCGTTCCGGGACAGTCCGGGGAGCTGTTTTTT. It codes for CSVPGQSGELFF.

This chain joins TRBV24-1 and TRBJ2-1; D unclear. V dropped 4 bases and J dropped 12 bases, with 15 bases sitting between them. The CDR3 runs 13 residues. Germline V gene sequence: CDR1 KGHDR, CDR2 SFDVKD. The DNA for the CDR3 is TGTGCCACCAGTGACCCCCGTTCTCCCTTGCAGTTCTTC. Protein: CATSDPRSPLQFF.

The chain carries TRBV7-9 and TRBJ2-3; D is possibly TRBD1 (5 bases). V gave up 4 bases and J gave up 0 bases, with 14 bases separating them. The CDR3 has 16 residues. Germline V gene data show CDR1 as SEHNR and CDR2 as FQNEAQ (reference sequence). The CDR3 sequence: CASSSRQISSTDTQYF. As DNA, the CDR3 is TGTGCCAGCAGCTCCCGACAGATAAGTAGCACAGATACGCAGTATTTT.

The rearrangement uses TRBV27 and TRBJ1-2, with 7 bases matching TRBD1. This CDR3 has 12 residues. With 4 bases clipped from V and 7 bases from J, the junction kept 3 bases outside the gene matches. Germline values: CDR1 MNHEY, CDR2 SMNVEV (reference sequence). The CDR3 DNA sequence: TGTGCCAGCAGTTCTAGACAGGGTGGCTACACCTTC. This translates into CASSSRQGGYTF.

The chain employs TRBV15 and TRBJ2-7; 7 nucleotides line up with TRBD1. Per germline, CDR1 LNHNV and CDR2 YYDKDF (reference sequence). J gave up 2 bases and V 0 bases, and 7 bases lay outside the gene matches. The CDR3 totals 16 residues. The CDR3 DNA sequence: TGTGCCACCAGCAGAGACCGGGACAGTAGGACCTACGAGCAGTACTTC. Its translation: CATSRDRDSRTYEQYF.

CDR3 DNA: TGTGCCAGCAGACCCTGGAGGGACAGGGACTACGAGCAGTACTTC. Protein product: CASRPWRDRDYEQYF. This sequence joins TRBV6-5 and TRBJ2-7, with 9 bases identical to TRBD1. V gave up 6 bases and J gave up 3 bases; unmatched junction bases: 9. The CDR3 is 15 amino acids. Germline V lookup: CDR1 MNHEY, CDR2 SVGAGI.

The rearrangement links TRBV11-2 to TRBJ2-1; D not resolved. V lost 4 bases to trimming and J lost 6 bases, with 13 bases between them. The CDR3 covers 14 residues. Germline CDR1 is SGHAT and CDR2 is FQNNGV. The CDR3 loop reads CASSSLSFRNEQFF. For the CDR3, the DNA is TGTGCCAGCAGCTCTCTTAGCTTCCGCAATGAGCAGTTCTTC.

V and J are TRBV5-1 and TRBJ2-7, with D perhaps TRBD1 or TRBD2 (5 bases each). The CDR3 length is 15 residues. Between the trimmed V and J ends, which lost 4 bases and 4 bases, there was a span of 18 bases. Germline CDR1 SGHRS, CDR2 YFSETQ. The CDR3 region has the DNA TGCGCCAGCAGCCCCGGGGCCATTTCGCCGTACGAGCAGTACTTC. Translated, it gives CASSPGAISPYEQYF. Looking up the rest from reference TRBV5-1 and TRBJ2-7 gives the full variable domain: KAGVTQTPRYLIKTRGQQVTLSCSPISGHRSVSWYQQTPGQGLQFLFEYFSETQRNKGNFPGRFSGRQFSNSRSEMNVSTLELGDSALYLCASSPGAISPYEQYFGPGTRLTVT.

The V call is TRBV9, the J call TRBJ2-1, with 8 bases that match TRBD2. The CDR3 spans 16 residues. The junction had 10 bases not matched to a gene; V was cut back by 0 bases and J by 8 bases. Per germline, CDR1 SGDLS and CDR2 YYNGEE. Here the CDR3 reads CASSVAVTGGMDEQFF. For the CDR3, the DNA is TGTGCCAGCAGCGTAGCGGTGACGGGGGGGATGGATGAGCAGTTCTTC. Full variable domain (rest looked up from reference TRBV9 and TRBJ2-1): DSGVTQTPKHLITATGQRVTLRCSPRSGDLSVYWYQQSLDQGLQFLIQYYNGEERAKGNILERFSAQQFPDLHSELNLSSLELGDSALYFCASSVAVTGGMDEQFFGPGTRLTVL.